The rows below give T cell receptor beta chains drawn from one sample of a study of blood T cell repertoires in COVID-19. Libraries were prepared by immunoSEQ multiplex PCR; TCRdb keeps only in-frame clonotypes and omits some of them. The data contain about 360,000 clones, about 88% of them singletons. Sequenced material: peripheral blood. These receptor sequences come from a human donor in a cohort sampled during active COVID-19. Each CDR3 is given with its conserved first and last residue. The order of the fields is V gene, clone size, J gene, D gene, CDR3 protein, CDR3 DNA. D genes are given only for firm matches. Only part of the rows carry a size: once, few, many, or a class if the clone is expanded.

TRBV18	-	TRBJ1-3	-	CASSPSGGLSGNTIYF	TGTGCCAGCTCACCATCGGGAGGACTCTCTGGAAACACCATATATTTT
TRBV14	-	TRBJ1-6	-	CASSQEPYRDSPLHF	TGTGCCAGCAGCCAAGAGCCCTACAGGGATTCACCCCTCCACTTT
TRBV10-3	-	TRBJ1-5	TRBD1	CAISERTGVNQPQHF	TGTGCCATCAGTGAGCGGACAGGCGTCAATCAGCCCCAGCATTTT
TRBV29-1	-	TRBJ1-5	TRBD1	CSVVTGNQPQHF	TGCAGCGTGGTGACAGGGAATCAGCCCCAGCATTTT
TRBV6-1	-	TRBJ2-6	-	CASSVVPGLSLVANVLTF	TGTGCCAGCAGTGTGGTCCCGGGACTTTCACTCGTTGCCAACGTCCTGACTTTC
TRBV28	-	TRBJ2-7	-	CASSLTALDYEQYF	TGTGCCAGCAGTTTAACGGCCCTAGACTACGAGCAGTACTTC
TRBV10-3	-	TRBJ2-7	TRBD1	CAISDDRGYPEQYF	TGTGCCATCAGTGATGACAGGGGGTACCCCGAGCAGTACTTC
TRBV19	-	TRBJ1-6	-	CASSIDSGGNSPLHF	TGTGCCAGTAGTATAGATTCAGGTGGCAATTCACCCCTCCACTTT
TRBV5-1	-	TRBJ1-5	-	CASSPRGGDSNQPQHF	TGCGCCAGCAGCCCCAGGGGAGGGGATAGCAATCAGCCCCAGCATTTT
TRBV19	-	TRBJ2-5	-	CASSHTDRRGETQYF	TGTGCCAGTAGTCATACGGACAGGCGGGGAGAGACCCAGTACTTC
TRBV6-2/TRBV6-3	-	TRBJ2-7	-	CASSYSREAVEQYF	TGTGCCAGCAGTTACTCGAGGGAGGCTGTCGAGCAGTACTTC
TRBV11-2	many	TRBJ2-7	-	CASSLEVSYEQYF	TGTGCCAGCAGCCTCGAGGTGTCCTACGAGCAGTACTTC
TRBV4-2	-	TRBJ2-6	-	CASGSGDTGANVLTF	TGTGCCAGCGGTTCCGGGGATACTGGGGCCAACGTCCTGACTTTC
TRBV30	-	TRBJ1-4	TRBD1	CAWSEGGQGNEKLFF	TGTGCCTGGAGTGAAGGGGGACAGGGAAATGAAAAACTGTTTTTT
TRBV7-2	-	TRBJ1-6	TRBD1	CASRPRGDSPLHF	TGTGCCAGCCGCCCCAGGGGGGATTCACCCCTCCACTTT
TRBV5-1	-	TRBJ1-5	-	CASSPGVLSNQPQHF	TGCGCCAGCAGCCCAGGGGTCCTAAGCAATCAGCCCCAGCATTTT
TRBV3-1/TRBV3-2	-	TRBJ1-6	-	CASSLRLGRESSPLHF	TGTGCCAGCAGCCTGAGGCTGGGTAGAGAGTCTTCACCCCTCCACTTT
TRBV2	few	TRBJ2-1	TRBD2	CASREGLGLWNEQFF	TGTGCCAGCAGAGAGGGACTAGGCCTCTGGAATGAGCAGTTCTTC
TRBV2	few	TRBJ2-7	-	CASRDSPYYEQYF	TGTGCCAGCCGGGACTCCCCCTACTACGAGCAGTACTTC
TRBV7-8	-	TRBJ1-3	-	CASSGTFGEDTIYF	TGTGCCAGCAGCGGGACTTTCGGGGAGGACACCATATATTTT
TRBV4-2	-	TRBJ1-1	TRBD1	CASSPRGGRLSNTEAFF	TGTGCCAGCAGCCCGAGAGGGGGCCGGCTTTCCAACACTGAAGCTTTCTTT
TRBV27	many	TRBJ2-5	-	CASSSLQETQYF	TGTGCCAGCAGCTCCCTTCAAGAGACCCAGTACTTC
TRBV7-9	once	TRBJ2-3	TRBD2	CASRLGQGLGTDTQYF	TGTGCCAGCAGACTCGGCCAGGGACTAGGCACAGATACGCAGTATTTT
TRBV9	once	TRBJ2-3	TRBD1	CASSITGAADTQYF	TGTGCCAGCAGCATAACAGGGGCTGCAGATACGCAGTATTTT
TRBV7-9	-	TRBJ2-3	TRBD1	CASSKSRQGGDTQYF	TGTGCCAGCAGCAAATCAAGACAGGGTGGAGATACGCAGTATTTT
TRBV5-8	-	TRBJ2-1	TRBD1	CASSPLGDRGYNEQFF	TGTGCCAGCAGCCCCCTGGGGGACAGGGGATACAATGAGCAGTTCTTC
TRBV20-1	few	TRBJ1-2	-	CSANQIGYTF	TGCAGTGCTAATCAGATAGGCTACACCTTC
TRBV3-1/TRBV3-2	-	TRBJ2-1	TRBD2	CASSSYGTSGRIILDEQFF	TGTGCCAGCAGCTCCTACGGGACTAGCGGGAGGATCATTTTGGATGAGCAGTTCTTC
TRBV3-1/TRBV3-2	-	TRBJ1-5	TRBD1	CASSSGQDNQPQHF	TGTGCCAGCAGTTCCGGACAGGACAATCAGCCCCAGCATTTT
TRBV3-1/TRBV3-2	-	TRBJ1-3	-	CASSFGTGTGGSGNTIYF	TGTGCCAGCAGCTTCGGGACTGGGACGGGTGGCTCTGGAAACACCATATATTTT
TRBV19	-	TRBJ2-7	-	CASSIGGVFGEQYF	TGTGCCAGTAGTATCGGCGGGGTCTTCGGCGAGCAGTACTTC
TRBV12-3/TRBV12-4	-	TRBJ1-1	-	CASSPGTFVGAFF	TGTGCCAGCAGCCCTGGGACATTCGTCGGAGCTTTCTTT
TRBV6-5	-	TRBJ1-4	-	CASSPRGRNEKLFF	TGTGCCAGCAGCCCCCGTGGCCGTAATGAAAAACTGTTTTTT
TRBV5-5	-	TRBJ2-3	TRBD2	CASSLAGGSVSTDTQYF	TGTGCCAGCAGCTTGGCCGGGGGGTCCGTAAGCACAGATACGCAGTATTTT
TRBV7-3	-	TRBJ2-6	-	CASSSTGPSSGANVLTF	TGTGCCAGCAGCTCGACAGGCCCTAGCTCTGGGGCCAACGTCCTGACTTTC
TRBV13	-	TRBJ2-5	-	CASSTVDREVEETQYF	TGTGCCAGCAGCACCGTCGACAGGGAGGTAGAAGAGACCCAGTACTTC
TRBV5-4	-	TRBJ1-4	-	CASSLSQGDDEKLFF	TGTGCCAGCAGCTTGTCCCAGGGTGATGATGAAAAACTGTTTTTT
TRBV20-1	-	TRBJ2-5	-	CSGSGQETQYF	TGCAGTGGGTCGGGGCAAGAGACCCAGTACTTC
TRBV2	-	TRBJ2-2	-	CASSATDWATGELFF	TGTGCCAGCAGTGCGACAGATTGGGCCACCGGGGAGCTGTTTTTT
TRBV30	-	TRBJ1-5	-	CAWSVPYGVISNQPQHF	TGTGCCTGGAGTGTACCTTATGGAGTCATTAGCAATCAGCCCCAGCATTTT
TRBV24-1	-	TRBJ2-2	TRBD1	CATSDTGAMTGELFF	TGTGCCACCAGTGATACAGGGGCGATGACCGGGGAGCTGTTTTTT
TRBV28	-	TRBJ2-1	TRBD2	CASSKLANSYNEQFF	TGTGCCAGCAGTAAACTAGCGAACTCCTACAATGAGCAGTTCTTC
TRBV6-6	-	TRBJ2-5	TRBD2	CATQRDPQETQYF	TGTGCCACCCAGCGGGACCCACAAGAGACCCAGTACTTC
TRBV30	-	TRBJ2-3	TRBD2	CAWGGTSGSSDTQYF	TGTGCCTGGGGGGGGACTAGCGGGAGTTCGGATACGCAGTATTTT
TRBV5-1	-	TRBJ2-3	TRBD2	CASSSPSGGDTQYF	TGCGCCAGCAGCTCCCCTAGCGGGGGTGATACGCAGTATTTT
TRBV9	-	TRBJ2-3	TRBD2	CASSLSGGATDTQYF	TGTGCCAGCAGCCTTAGCGGGGGGGCGACAGATACGCAGTATTTT
TRBV6-1	-	TRBJ1-2	TRBD1	CASSEWTGGNYGYTF	TGTGCCAGCAGTGAATGGACAGGGGGCAACTATGGCTACACCTTC
TRBV21-1	-	TRBJ1-1	-	CASSKKRKTGSDTEAFF	TGTGCCAGCAGCAAAAAAAGGAAGACAGGGTCGGACACTGAAGCTTTCTTT
TRBV5-1	-	TRBJ2-7	TRBD2	CASSLETSPYEQYF	TGCGCCAGCAGCCTGGAGACTAGCCCCTACGAGCAGTACTTC
TRBV18	-	TRBJ2-1	TRBD2	CASSQRLAGGVNEQFF	TGTGCCAGCTCACAAAGATTAGCGGGAGGGGTAAATGAGCAGTTCTTC
TRBV3-1/TRBV3-2	once	TRBJ1-1	-	CASSRRGGATEAFF	TGTGCCAGCAGCCGTCGAGGGGGAGCCACTGAAGCTTTCTTT
TRBV30	once	TRBJ1-1	-	CAWSAPIRNTEAFF	TGTGCCTGGAGTGCGCCGATCAGGAACACTGAAGCTTTCTTT
TRBV7-9	-	TRBJ1-1	TRBD1	CASSARGFEAFF	TGTGCCAGCAGCGCCAGGGGGTTTGAAGCTTTCTTT
TRBV19	-	TRBJ2-5	TRBD1	CASRTDRWGETQYF	TGTGCCAGTAGGACGGACAGGTGGGGTGAGACCCAGTACTTC
TRBV4-2	-	TRBJ2-3	-	CASSQVRDTQYF	TGTGCCAGCAGCCAAGTCCGAGATACGCAGTATTTT
TRBV2	once	TRBJ2-3	TRBD2	CASSGGLAGITQYF	TGTGCCAGCAGTGGCGGACTAGCGGGAATTACGCAGTATTTT
TRBV30	-	TRBJ2-7	-	CAWSVHPGWAYEQYF	TGTGCCTGGAGTGTACATCCAGGGTGGGCGTACGAGCAGTACTTC
TRBV27	-	TRBJ2-1	-	CASSFTHGGQFF	TGTGCCAGCAGTTTCACCCACGGTGGGCAGTTCTTC
TRBV27	once	TRBJ2-7	-	CASSSIGTWPLYEQYF	TGTGCCAGCAGTTCCATCGGGACATGGCCTTTGTACGAGCAGTACTTC
TRBV5-1	once	TRBJ1-1	-	CASSPGSTEAFF	TGCGCCAGCAGCCCCGGGAGTACTGAAGCTTTCTTT